This T cell receptor beta chain emerged from a study of shared clonotypes between healthy human individuals. CDR1 and CDR2 from the germline V gene are SGHTA and FQGTGA. Losses at the gene ends were 5 bases for V and 2 bases for J; bases not matched to a gene: 6. This CDR3 contains 16 residues. Assay: immunoSEQ multiplex PCR; the TCRdb copy retains only in-frame clones and omits some. Of fewer than 2.5 million clones listed, approximately 93% are singletons. This sequence originates from a man younger than 35 in good health. Some clones in this sample may be carry-over from other donors' samples. The sequenced sample consisted of naive CD4+ T cells from PBMCs. Subset given: CD45RA+ positively selected. The gene calls are TRBV7-3 and TRBJ2-3, with TRBD2 matching 11 bases. DNA of the CDR3: TGTGCCAGCAGCCCGACGGGACTAGCGGACACAGATACGCAGTATTTT. Translation: CASSPTGLADTDTQYF.